The rows below give T cell receptor beta chains drawn from one sample of a study of T cells in Graves' hyperthyroidism and ophthalmopathy. TCRdb ran MiXCR on the multiplex PCR reads and lists one entry per CDR3 protein. This sample carries 340,000 or so distinct CDR3 sequences, about 21% of them seen once, and the ten largest clones take roughly 52%. Sequencing input: blood. These receptors were obtained from a woman in her fifties or sixties with Graves' hyperthyroidism. Both conserved end residues are part of each CDR3. The D gene is left open where the match is weak. A clone size is listed for some rows: how often the clone was seen (once, few, many), or a class if it is expanded.

CDR3 protein: CASSQSRLAGGGEQFF
CDR3 DNA: TGCGCCAGCAGCCAATCGCGGCTAGCGGGGGGCGGGGAGCAGTTCTTC
D gene: TRBD2
V gene: TRBV4-1
clone size: .
J gene: TRBJ2-1

CDR3 protein: CASSRLAGGTNTGELFF
CDR3 DNA: TGTGCCAGCAGCAGACTAGCGGGGGGAACGAACACCGGGGAGCTGTTTTTT
D gene: TRBD2
V gene: TRBV3-1
clone size: few
J gene: TRBJ2-2

CDR3 protein: CSARARLADTQYF
CDR3 DNA: TGCAGTGCTAGAGCCCGTCTCGCAGATACGCAGTATTTT
D gene: .
V gene: TRBV20-1
clone size: .
J gene: TRBJ2-3

CDR3 protein: CATGRIPYSSYNSPLHF
CDR3 DNA: TGTGCCACGGGCAGGATTCCCTATAGCTCCTATAATTCACCCCTCCACTTT
D gene: .
V gene: TRBV12-5
clone size: .
J gene: TRBJ1-6

CDR3 protein: CASSLSRAPNSPLHF
CDR3 DNA: TGTGCCAGCAGCTTATCCAGGGCTCCGAATTCACCCCTCCACTTT
D gene: .
V gene: TRBV7-3
clone size: few
J gene: TRBJ1-6

CDR3 protein: CASSTRTGGRTDTQYF
CDR3 DNA: TGTGCCAGCAGTACACGGACAGGGGGCCGGACAGATACGCAGTATTTT
D gene: TRBD1
V gene: TRBV27
clone size: few
J gene: TRBJ2-3

CDR3 protein: CASSLFGPRRTNSPLHF
CDR3 DNA: TGTGCCAGCAGTTTATTCGGGCCTCGTAGGACTAATTCACCCCTCCACTTT
D gene: .
V gene: TRBV27
clone size: .
J gene: TRBJ1-6

CDR3 protein: CATTRGATNEKLFF
CDR3 DNA: TGTGCCACCACGAGGGGGGCGACTAATGAAAAACTGTTTTTT
D gene: .
V gene: TRBV28
clone size: many
J gene: TRBJ1-4

CDR3 protein: CATRGSGNTIYF
CDR3 DNA: TGTGCCACCAGGGGTTCTGGAAACACCATATATTTT
D gene: .
V gene: TRBV13
clone size: many
J gene: TRBJ1-3

CDR3 protein: CASSVQSYNEQFF
CDR3 DNA: TGTGCCAGCAGTGTTCAGAGCTACAATGAGCAGTTCTTC
D gene: .
V gene: TRBV2
clone size: many
J gene: TRBJ2-1

CDR3 protein: CASSSTDRDLTDTQYF
CDR3 DNA: TGTGCCAGCAGCTCGACAGACAGGGATTTAACAGATACGCAGTATTTT
D gene: TRBD1
V gene: TRBV5-6
clone size: many
J gene: TRBJ2-3

CDR3 protein: CASSRNSGGAAKNIQYF
CDR3 DNA: TGTGCCAGCAGTAGAAATAGCGGGGGGGCAGCCAAAAACATTCAGTACTTC
D gene: TRBD2
V gene: TRBV6-1
clone size: .
J gene: TRBJ2-4

CDR3 protein: CASSIDGRGQPQHF
CDR3 DNA: TGTGCCAGTAGTATAGATGGGAGGGGTCAGCCCCAGCATTTT
D gene: .
V gene: TRBV19
clone size: few
J gene: TRBJ1-5

CDR3 protein: CASSTGTSWTGELFF
CDR3 DNA: TGTGCCAGCAGTACCGGGACTAGTTGGACCGGGGAGCTGTTTTTT
D gene: TRBD2
V gene: TRBV6-2/TRBV6-3
clone size: .
J gene: TRBJ2-2

CDR3 protein: CSATGTGRDEQYF
CDR3 DNA: TGCAGTGCAACCGGGACAGGGCGGGACGAGCAGTACTTC
D gene: TRBD1
V gene: TRBV20-1
clone size: many
J gene: TRBJ2-7

CDR3 protein: CAISETIAGGSYEQYF
CDR3 DNA: TGTGCCATCAGTGAAACAATAGCGGGAGGTTCCTACGAGCAGTACTTC
D gene: TRBD2
V gene: TRBV10-3
clone size: many
J gene: TRBJ2-7

CDR3 protein: CAVGGVYNEQFF
CDR3 DNA: TGTGCCGTGGGGGGGGTCTACAATGAGCAGTTCTTC
D gene: TRBD2
V gene: TRBV19
clone size: .
J gene: TRBJ2-1

CDR3 protein: CASSIQHPFSNQPQHF
CDR3 DNA: TGTGCCAGTAGTATCCAGCATCCCTTTAGCAATCAGCCCCAGCATTTT
D gene: .
V gene: TRBV19
clone size: .
J gene: TRBJ1-5

CDR3 protein: CASSLAEGGGYTF
CDR3 DNA: TGCGCCAGCAGCTTGGCTGAGGGCGGTGGCTACACCTTC
D gene: .
V gene: TRBV5-1
clone size: few
J gene: TRBJ1-2

CDR3 protein: CASTLDRRNTEAFF
CDR3 DNA: TGTGCCAGCACCCTGGACAGGAGGAACACTGAAGCTTTCTTT
D gene: TRBD1
V gene: TRBV2
clone size: .
J gene: TRBJ1-1

CDR3 protein: CASIFFGSPEQYF
CDR3 DNA: TGTGCCAGCATCTTTTTTGGGTCTCCCGAGCAGTACTTC
D gene: .
V gene: TRBV2
clone size: many
J gene: TRBJ2-7

CDR3 protein: CASSPVGGSGTGELFF
CDR3 DNA: TGTGCCAGCAGCCCAGTAGGGGGTTCTGGCACCGGGGAGCTGTTTTTT
D gene: .
V gene: TRBV7-9
clone size: many
J gene: TRBJ2-2

CDR3 protein: CASGFYTGTGAYNEQFF
CDR3 DNA: TGTGCTAGTGGTTTCTATACCGGGACAGGGGCCTACAATGAGCAGTTCTTC
D gene: TRBD1
V gene: TRBV12-5
clone size: many
J gene: TRBJ2-1

CDR3 protein: CASSARGVWQETQYF
CDR3 DNA: TGTGCCAGCAGTGCCAGGGGGGTGTGGCAAGAGACCCAGTACTTC
D gene: .
V gene: TRBV28
clone size: many
J gene: TRBJ2-5

CDR3 protein: CASSQDISRWLAGDNEQFF
CDR3 DNA: TGCGCCAGCAGCCAAGATATATCCCGTTGGCTAGCGGGGGACAATGAGCAGTTCTTC
D gene: TRBD2
V gene: TRBV7-3
clone size: .
J gene: TRBJ2-1

CDR3 protein: CASSYSIVMNTEAFF
CDR3 DNA: TGTGCCAGCAGTTACTCGATAGTTATGAACACTGAAGCTTTCTTT
D gene: .
V gene: TRBV6-5
clone size: many
J gene: TRBJ1-1

CDR3 protein: CASSAGLGSTEAFF
CDR3 DNA: TGTGCCAGCAGTGCTGGGCTTGGAAGCACTGAAGCTTTCTTT
D gene: .
V gene: TRBV28
clone size: many
J gene: TRBJ1-1

CDR3 protein: CASSADRNTEAFF
CDR3 DNA: TGTGCCAGCAGCGCCGACAGAAACACTGAAGCTTTCTTT
D gene: .
V gene: TRBV7-3
clone size: many
J gene: TRBJ1-1

CDR3 protein: CASSLRLAGAEQFF
CDR3 DNA: TGTGCCAGCAGTTTAAGGCTAGCGGGAGCTGAGCAGTTCTTC
D gene: TRBD2
V gene: TRBV12-3/TRBV12-4
clone size: many
J gene: TRBJ2-1

CDR3 protein: CASSLLAGQGTQYF
CDR3 DNA: TGTGCCAGCAGCTTACTAGCGGGCCAGGGTACGCAGTATTTT
D gene: TRBD2
V gene: TRBV12-3/TRBV12-4
clone size: .
J gene: TRBJ2-3

CDR3 protein: CAISESPDGPQGGYTF
CDR3 DNA: TGTGCCATCAGTGAGTCGCCGGACGGCCCCCAGGGTGGCTACACCTTC
D gene: .
V gene: TRBV10-3
clone size: .
J gene: TRBJ1-2

CDR3 protein: CSARARGVADTQYF
CDR3 DNA: TGCAGTGCTAGAGCCCGGGGGGTGGCAGATACGCAGTATTTT
D gene: TRBD2
V gene: TRBV20-1
clone size: many
J gene: TRBJ2-3

CDR3 protein: CASSLGQELGEQYF
CDR3 DNA: TGTGCCAGCAGCCTGGGACAGGAACTGGGCGAGCAGTACTTC
D gene: TRBD1
V gene: TRBV3-1
clone size: many
J gene: TRBJ2-7

CDR3 protein: CASSYGTGGYTF
CDR3 DNA: TGTGCCAGCAGTTACGGGACAGGGGGCTACACCTTC
D gene: TRBD1
V gene: TRBV6-6
clone size: few
J gene: TRBJ1-2

CDR3 protein: CSANSGVNTEAFF
CDR3 DNA: TGCAGTGCTAACAGCGGGGTAAACACTGAAGCTTTCTTT
D gene: .
V gene: TRBV20-1
clone size: many
J gene: TRBJ1-1

CDR3 protein: CASSLDSRGAYEQYF
CDR3 DNA: TGTGCCAGCAGCCTAGACTCGCGGGGGGCCTACGAGCAGTACTTC
D gene: TRBD2
V gene: TRBV9
clone size: many
J gene: TRBJ2-7

CDR3 protein: CASSMTGSDGYTF
CDR3 DNA: TGTGCCAGCAGTATGACAGGTTCGGATGGCTACACCTTC
D gene: .
V gene: TRBV6-1
clone size: many
J gene: TRBJ1-2

CDR3 protein: CASSPTDTYEQYF
CDR3 DNA: TGTGCCAGCTCGCCAACCGATACCTACGAGCAGTACTTC
D gene: .
V gene: TRBV18
clone size: many
J gene: TRBJ2-7

CDR3 protein: CASSQEATSGYEQYF
CDR3 DNA: TGTGCCAGCAGCCAAGAGGCAACTAGCGGGTACGAGCAGTACTTC
D gene: TRBD2
V gene: TRBV3-1
clone size: many
J gene: TRBJ2-7

CDR3 protein: CASSRRATGQGEQYF
CDR3 DNA: TGTGCCAGCAGCCGTAGGGCGACAGGGCAAGGCGAGCAGTACTTC
D gene: TRBD1
V gene: TRBV7-9
clone size: many
J gene: TRBJ2-7

CDR3 protein: CATTRGRDYGYTF
CDR3 DNA: TGTGCCACCACGCGAGGACGAGACTATGGCTACACCTTC
D gene: .
V gene: TRBV19
clone size: .
J gene: TRBJ1-2

CDR3 protein: CASRDPSTDTQYF
CDR3 DNA: TGTGCCAGCCGAGACCCTAGCACAGATACGCAGTATTTT
D gene: .
V gene: TRBV7-8
clone size: many
J gene: TRBJ2-3

CDR3 protein: CASTERGYDYNEQFF
CDR3 DNA: TGTGCCAGCACTGAAAGGGGGTATGACTACAATGAGCAGTTCTTC
D gene: .
V gene: TRBV12-3/TRBV12-4
clone size: .
J gene: TRBJ2-1

CDR3 protein: CSVVGFTNYGYTF
CDR3 DNA: TGCAGCGTTGTAGGGTTCACTAACTATGGCTACACCTTC
D gene: .
V gene: TRBV29-1
clone size: many
J gene: TRBJ1-2

CDR3 protein: CASSLAQPYEQYF
CDR3 DNA: TGTGCCAGCAGCTTAGCCCAACCCTACGAGCAGTACTTC
D gene: .
V gene: TRBV11-2
clone size: many
J gene: TRBJ2-7

CDR3 protein: CSARFEGPTDTQYF
CDR3 DNA: TGCAGCGCTAGATTCGAGGGACCCACAGATACGCAGTATTTT
D gene: .
V gene: TRBV20-1
clone size: .
J gene: TRBJ2-3

CDR3 protein: CASSSGTDSNQPQHF
CDR3 DNA: TGTGCCAGCAGTTCCGGGACAGATAGCAATCAGCCCCAGCATTTT
D gene: TRBD1
V gene: TRBV6-1
clone size: .
J gene: TRBJ1-5

CDR3 protein: CASTPAQVTEAFF
CDR3 DNA: TGTGCCAGCACCCCCGCCCAGGTGACTGAAGCTTTCTTT
D gene: .
V gene: TRBV28
clone size: many
J gene: TRBJ1-1

CDR3 protein: CASSTKLAGVGNEQFF
CDR3 DNA: TGTGCCAGTAGTACCAAACTAGCGGGAGTGGGCAATGAGCAGTTCTTC
D gene: TRBD2
V gene: TRBV19
clone size: few
J gene: TRBJ2-1

CDR3 protein: CASRDPGENTEAFF
CDR3 DNA: TGTGCCAGCAGGGATCCAGGAGAAAACACTGAAGCTTTCTTT
D gene: .
V gene: TRBV6-2/TRBV6-3
clone size: many
J gene: TRBJ1-1

CDR3 protein: CSATTQGGGFSPLHF
CDR3 DNA: TGCAGTGCTACTACACAGGGGGGGGGATTTTCACCCCTCCACTTT
D gene: TRBD1
V gene: TRBV20-1
clone size: few
J gene: TRBJ1-6

CDR3 protein: CASSFYGVDTEAFF
CDR3 DNA: TGTGCCAGCAGTTTTTACGGGGTAGACACTGAAGCTTTCTTT
D gene: .
V gene: TRBV28
clone size: .
J gene: TRBJ1-1

CDR3 protein: CASRTDRAGNTGELFF
CDR3 DNA: TGTGCCAGTAGGACGGACAGGGCAGGGAACACCGGGGAGCTGTTTTTT
D gene: TRBD1
V gene: TRBV19
clone size: .
J gene: TRBJ2-2

CDR3 protein: CASSFGTQETQYF
CDR3 DNA: TGTGCCAGCAGTTTTGGGACACAAGAGACCCAGTACTTC
D gene: .
V gene: TRBV12-3/TRBV12-4
clone size: many
J gene: TRBJ2-5

CDR3 protein: CASSGGWQETQYF
CDR3 DNA: TGTGCCAGCAGCGGCGGGTGGCAAGAGACCCAGTACTTC
D gene: .
V gene: TRBV9
clone size: .
J gene: TRBJ2-5

CDR3 protein: CATSVGAGGHTQYF
CDR3 DNA: TGTGCCACCAGTGTGGGAGCGGGGGGACATACCCAGTACTTC
D gene: TRBD2
V gene: TRBV24-1
clone size: few
J gene: TRBJ2-5

CDR3 protein: CASTPVGRMGGYTF
CDR3 DNA: TGTGCCAGCACTCCGGTTGGGCGTATGGGGGGCTACACCTTC
D gene: .
V gene: TRBV27
clone size: few
J gene: TRBJ1-2

CDR3 protein: CASSSPETQYF
CDR3 DNA: TGTGCCAGCAGTTCCCCAGAGACCCAGTACTTC
D gene: .
V gene: TRBV28
clone size: many
J gene: TRBJ2-5

CDR3 protein: CASSRGLARLLDNEQFF
CDR3 DNA: TGCGCCAGCAGCCGGGGACTAGCACGCTTATTGGACAATGAGCAGTTCTTC
D gene: TRBD2
V gene: TRBV5-1
clone size: many
J gene: TRBJ2-1